Listed below are T cell receptor beta chains from one sample, sequenced in a study of cytomegalovirus exposure and HLA in healthy donors. Here immunoSEQ multiplex PCR was the method, and the copy in TCRdb shows in-frame clones only, minus some. Found here are 57,000 or so clones, about 96% of them singletons; the top ten hold about 0.96%. The sequenced material came from PBMCs. The receptor source for this set is a man between 18 and 35 years old in good health and CMV-seronegative. Each CDR3 is given with its conserved first and last residue. D genes are given only for firm matches. Not every row has a clone size; where given, it reads once, few, many or a size class.

TRBV30	NA	TRBJ1-5	NA	TGTGCCTGGAGTTCACAGAAAAATCAGCCCCAGCATTTT	CAWSSQKNQPQHF
TRBV18	NA	TRBJ2-7	TRBD1	TGTGCCAGCTCACGGGGACAGGGGGTCTACGAGCAGTACTTC	CASSRGQGVYEQYF
TRBV30	NA	TRBJ2-3	TRBD2	TGTGCCTGGAGTCCCGGGACTAGCGGGTGGGATGCGCAGTATTTT	CAWSPGTSGWDAQYF
TRBV9	NA	TRBJ2-2	NA	TGTGCCAGCAGCGAAATCTCCGGGGAGCTGTTTTTT	CASSEISGELFF
TRBV5-4	NA	TRBJ2-1	NA	TGTGCCAGCAGCTTGGAATTAGCCGTAAGCTCCTACAATGAGCAGTTCTTC	CASSLELAVSSYNEQFF
TRBV5-1	NA	TRBJ2-2	TRBD1	TGCGCCAGCAGGGCCGGGACAGCGAACACCGGGGAGCTGTTTTTT	CASRAGTANTGELFF
TRBV15	NA	TRBJ2-3	NA	TGTGCCACCAGCAGAGACCGCGGGTCGGGGTTCGATACGCAGTATTTT	CATSRDRGSGFDTQYF
TRBV19	NA	TRBJ1-5	NA	TGTGCCAGTAGTATGGGTCTGGACCGACAGGTCGTTTTT	CASSMGLDRQVVF
TRBV6-4	NA	TRBJ2-3	TRBD2	TGTGCCAGCAGTGACAGGGCTAGCGGGTCTAGCACAGATACGCAGTATTTT	CASSDRASGSSTDTQYF
TRBV7-8	NA	TRBJ1-3	NA	TGTGCCAGCAGCCAATATATCGACAGGACGCCTGGAAACACCATATATTTT	CASSQYIDRTPGNTIYF
TRBV6-1	NA	TRBJ2-5	NA	TGTGCCAGCCCCGACATGGGAGAGACCCAGTACTTC	CASPDMGETQYF
TRBV6-1	NA	TRBJ2-2	NA	TGTGCCAGCAGTTTACTAGACACCGGGGAGCTGTTTTTT	CASSLLDTGELFF
TRBV19	NA	TRBJ2-1	NA	TGTGCCAGTAGTATAGCATCTAGGGGCAATGAGCAGTTCTTC	CASSIASRGNEQFF
TRBV19	few	TRBJ1-1	TRBD1	TGTGCCAGTGGGGACAGGGTGGGCACTGAAGCTTTCTTT	CASGDRVGTEAFF
TRBV9	NA	TRBJ2-1	NA	TGTGCCAGCAGCTTGAATCCTGGGGCCTCCAATGAGCAGTTCTTC	CASSLNPGASNEQFF
TRBV6-1	NA	TRBJ1-1	TRBD1	TGTGCCAGCAGTCCCAGGGACAGGGAAACTGAAGCTTTCTTT	CASSPRDRETEAFF
TRBV28	few	TRBJ2-1	NA	TGTGCCAGCGGTGGGGGGTCCCCTAGCTCCTACAATGAGCAGTTCTTC	CASGGGSPSSYNEQFF